The entry below gives a single TCR beta chain sequence along with its context. The sample belongs to a study of control samples from healthy donors and cancer patients. Germline CDR1 is MNHEY and CDR2 is SVGEGT. CDR3 length: 16 amino acids. Trimming at V came to 5 bases and at J to 0 bases, leaving 7 bases not matched to a gene. Here immunoSEQ multiplex PCR was the method, and the copy in TCRdb shows in-frame clones only, minus some. The data hold more than 75,000 clones, with about 80% observed a single time. This sequence joins TRBV6-2 or TRBV6-3 and TRBJ1-5; 7 nucleotides line up with TRBD1. This clonotype originated in a woman between 25 and 40 years old in good health. Input material: blood. The CDR3 reads CASSVTGIFSNQPQHF. As DNA, the CDR3 is TGTGCCAGCAGTGTGACAGGGATATTTAGCAATCAGCCCCAGCATTTT.